This T cell receptor (beta chain) was sequenced during a study of T cells in localized non-small cell lung cancer. Profiling relied on immunoSEQ multiplex PCR, and the TCRdb table lists in-frame clones only, not all of them. The table includes about 59,000 clones, approximately 90% detected once. This CDR3 is built from 14 residues. The V gene lost 5 bases and the J gene lost 4 bases, with 17 bases spanning the gap. Germline CDR1 GTSNPN, CDR2 SVGIG (reference sequence). The study, taken as a whole, reports: Clonality peaked in uninvolved adjacent lung rather than tumor.

With regard to this clone: What it binds is unknown.

The source of this sequence is a man aged 40 to 69 with stage I squamous cell lung carcinoma. The specimen comprised peripheral blood, sampled before any cancer treatment. The chain links TRBV30 to TRBJ1-2; no definite D call. CDR3 nucleotides: TGTGCCTGGGTAGGACTGGGCGGCGGCTATGGCTACACCTTC. Its translation: CAWVGLGGGYGYTF.